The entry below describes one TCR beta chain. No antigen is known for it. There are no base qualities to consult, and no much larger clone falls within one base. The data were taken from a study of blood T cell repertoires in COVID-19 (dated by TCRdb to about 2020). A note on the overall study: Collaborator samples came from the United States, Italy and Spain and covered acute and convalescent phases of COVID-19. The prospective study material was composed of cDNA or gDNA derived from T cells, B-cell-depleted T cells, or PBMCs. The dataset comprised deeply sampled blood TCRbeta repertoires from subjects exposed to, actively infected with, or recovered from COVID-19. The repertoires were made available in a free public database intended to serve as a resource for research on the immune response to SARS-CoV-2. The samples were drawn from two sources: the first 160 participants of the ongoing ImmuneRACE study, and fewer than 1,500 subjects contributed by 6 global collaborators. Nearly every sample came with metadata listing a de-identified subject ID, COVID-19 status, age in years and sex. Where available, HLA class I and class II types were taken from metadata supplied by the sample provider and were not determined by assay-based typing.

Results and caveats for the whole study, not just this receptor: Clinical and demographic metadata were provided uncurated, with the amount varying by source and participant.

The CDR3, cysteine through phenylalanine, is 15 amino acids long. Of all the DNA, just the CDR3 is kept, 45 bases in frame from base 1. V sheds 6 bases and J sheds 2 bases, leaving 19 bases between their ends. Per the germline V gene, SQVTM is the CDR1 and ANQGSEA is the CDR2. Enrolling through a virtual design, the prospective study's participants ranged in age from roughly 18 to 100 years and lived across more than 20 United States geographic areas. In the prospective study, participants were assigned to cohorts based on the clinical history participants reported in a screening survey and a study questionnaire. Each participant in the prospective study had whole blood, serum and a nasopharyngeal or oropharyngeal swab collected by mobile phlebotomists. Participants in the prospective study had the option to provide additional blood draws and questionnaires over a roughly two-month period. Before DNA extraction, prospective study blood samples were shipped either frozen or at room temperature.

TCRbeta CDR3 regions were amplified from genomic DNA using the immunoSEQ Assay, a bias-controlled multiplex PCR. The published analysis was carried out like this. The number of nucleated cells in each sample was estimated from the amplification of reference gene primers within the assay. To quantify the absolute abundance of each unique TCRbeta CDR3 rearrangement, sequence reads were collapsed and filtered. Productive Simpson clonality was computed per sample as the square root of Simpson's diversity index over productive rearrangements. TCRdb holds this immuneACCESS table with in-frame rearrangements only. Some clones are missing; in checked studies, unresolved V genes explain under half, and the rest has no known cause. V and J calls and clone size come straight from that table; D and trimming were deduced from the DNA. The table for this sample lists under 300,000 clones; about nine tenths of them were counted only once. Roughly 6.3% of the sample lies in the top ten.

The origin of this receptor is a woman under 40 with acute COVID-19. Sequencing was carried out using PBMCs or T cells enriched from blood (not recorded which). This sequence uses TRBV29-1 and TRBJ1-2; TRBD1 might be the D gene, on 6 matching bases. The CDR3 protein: CSVSGQPPLNYGYTF. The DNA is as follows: TGCAGCGTCAGTGGACAGCCTCCTTTGAACTATGGCTACACCTTC.